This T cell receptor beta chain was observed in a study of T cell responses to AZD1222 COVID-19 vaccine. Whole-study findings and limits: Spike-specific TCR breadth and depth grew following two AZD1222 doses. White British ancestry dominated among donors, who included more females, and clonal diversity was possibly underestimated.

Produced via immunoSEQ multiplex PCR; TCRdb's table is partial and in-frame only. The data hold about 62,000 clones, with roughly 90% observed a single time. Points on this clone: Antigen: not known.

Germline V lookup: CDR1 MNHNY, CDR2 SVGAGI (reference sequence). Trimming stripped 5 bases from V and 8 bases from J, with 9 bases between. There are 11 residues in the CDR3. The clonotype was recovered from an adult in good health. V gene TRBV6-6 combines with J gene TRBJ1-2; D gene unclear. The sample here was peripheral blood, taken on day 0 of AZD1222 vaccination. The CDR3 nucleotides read TGTGCCAGCAGTACGGACGAGGGCTACACCTTC. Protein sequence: CASSTDEGYTF.